This T cell receptor (beta chain) was captured in a study of early T cells in non-severe SARS-CoV-2 infection (dated by TCRdb to about 2021). Context from the whole study: Because TCR sequencing was done on bulk RNA from unsorted whole blood, the alpha and beta chains could not be paired.

The study was a case-control design nested within a healthcare worker cohort in London, UK, with weekly nasopharyngeal swab PCR tests and blood sampling. Between 23 and 31 March 2020, the week of the UK lockdown, healthcare workers were enrolled and then followed up weekly for as long as 16 weeks. Library creation used 5' RACE. TCRdb lists the instrument as NextSeq 500. In the TCR library protocol, unique molecular identifiers were attached to individual cDNA molecules to correct for PCR bias and sequencing error. Both TCR alpha and beta chains were sequenced, and tight co-correlation was observed between alpha and beta sequence abundances in each sample. In the paper's pipeline: V gene, J gene and CDR3 annotation of TCR sequences was performed with Decombinator V4. Expanded TCRs were defined as changing significantly between any two time points under a Poisson model with p below 0.0001. TCR abundances were normalised to the total number of TCRs sequenced per sample and were expressed as counts per million. TRAV1-2 paired with TRAJ12, TRAJ20 or TRAJ33 defined MAIT TCRs, while TRAV10 paired with TRAJ18 defined iNKT TCRs. VDJdb, accessed 1 November 2021, was searched for CMV, EBV and SARS-CoV-2 annotated TCRs, with TCRs annotated for multiple antigens excluded. TCRdb reanalyzed the raw reads on its own, using fastp at Q25 for trimming and MiXCR for clone calling, and kept in-frame beta chains. Entries that share a CDR3 protein sequence are merged under the most common genes and DNA. It is TCRdb's table, rather than the study itself, that gives the V and J calls and clone size. This sample gives roughly 40,000 distinct CDR3 sequences in total; 5% to 6.5% of them show up just once. The ten most abundant clones make up around 7.7% of the sample.

Comments on this clonotype: The antigen this receptor binds is unknown. The record has no base qualities; no much larger clone is one base away.

The cysteine opens and the phenylalanine closes a CDR3 of 15 amino acids. The sequence is cut down to CDR3 DNA, 45 bases in frame from base 1. After removal of 2 bases from V and 4 bases from J, the junction retains 5 bases not matched to a gene. CDR1 and CDR2 were assigned from the germline V gene as SGHRS and YFSETQ. On the study overall, not on this receptor specifically: VDJdb matching was skewed toward anti-spike CD8 responses and likely underestimated virus-specific expansions by missing private and CD4 specificities.

The receptor comes from an adult who was a healthcare worker with PCR-confirmed SARS-CoV-2 infection or an uninfected control (not recorded which). The specimen was whole blood, collected at baseline. Here the chain combines TRBV5-1 and TRBJ2-2, with 7 bases in between that match TRBD1. The DNA sequence is TGCGCCAGCAGCTTCGGACAGGCGGGCACCGGGGAGCTGTTTTTT. This translates into CASSFGQAGTGELFF.